One sample yielded the 9 T cell receptor beta chains listed below, sequenced in a study of Ad26.COV2.S vaccination and SARS-CoV-2 variants. The treatment was: about 20 received Ad26.COV2.S at low or high dose, single or two shots; several received placebo; per-sample allocation not given. At day 63 after the first vaccine or placebo injection, samples were drawn. Libraries were prepared by immunoSEQ multiplex PCR; TCRdb keeps only in-frame clonotypes and omits some of them. Of roughly 410,000 clones in the sample, 83% were seen once. The sample consisted of peripheral blood, taken in a trial of Ad26.COV2.S vaccine versus placebo. Receptors were obtained from a person aged 18-60 years who received the Ad26.COV2.S COVID-19 vaccine or a placebo.

This rearrangement joins TRBV9 to TRBJ1-1, with no clear D. The CDR3 has 15 residues. The V end lost 0 bases, the J end lost 5 bases, and 14 bases lay between the germline ends. Germline values: CDR1 SGDLS, CDR2 YYNGEE. CDR3 nucleotide sequence: TGTGCCAGCAGCGTAGTGGACCTAACGGGGACTGAAGCTTTCTTT. Translated: CASSVVDLTGTEAFF.

The chain recombines TRBV7-2 with TRBJ1-6; D not resolved. Germline CDR1 and CDR2: SGHTA and FQGNSA. This CDR3 contains 12 residues. The ends were cut back, 5 bases at V and 4 bases at J, with 3 bases in the middle. The CDR3 coding sequence is TGTGCCAGCAGCCAGTATAATTCACCCCTCCACTTT. Amino acids: CASSQYNSPLHF. The complete variable domain, with remaining parts taken from reference TRBV7-2 and TRBJ1-6, reads GAGVSQSPSNKVTEKGKDVELRCDPISGHTALYWYRQSLGQGLEFLIYFQGNSAPDKSGLPSDRFSAERTGGSVSTLTIQRTQQEDSAVYLCASSQYNSPLHFGNGTRLTVT.

The chain combines TRBV29-1 with TRBJ1-2, with 7 bases that match TRBD1. The CDR3 is 11 amino acids. Germline CDR1 reads SQVTM; CDR2 reads ANQGSEA. Germline trimming cut 3 bases from V and 10 bases from J; bases unmatched to any gene: 5. The CDR3 sequence is CSVDRGWDYTF. Written as DNA, the CDR3 is TGCAGCGTTGACAGGGGGTGGGACTACACCTTC.

This chain joins TRBV7-2 and TRBJ2-1; D uncertain. The CDR3 runs to 14 residues. Germline V gives CDR1 SGHTA, CDR2 FQGNSA. Deletions cut 4 bases from V and 2 bases from J, with 9 bases between. In DNA form, the CDR3 reads TGTGCCAGCAGCTGGGGTTCTCCCTACAATGAGCAGTTCTTC. Protein sequence: CASSWGSPYNEQFF.

The chain links TRBV6-5 to TRBJ2-7, with D unclear. Deletions cut 0 bases from V and 2 bases from J, with 14 bases between. Germline CDR1 MNHEY, CDR2 SVGAGI. This CDR3 has 16 amino acids. The chain's CDR3 is CASSYSISRVTYEQYF. The CDR3 nucleotides read TGTGCCAGCAGTTACTCGATCTCCCGGGTGACCTACGAGCAGTACTTC.

J is TRBJ2-7 and V is TRBV9, with a possible D match to TRBD2 (6 bases). The CDR3 extends over 15 amino acids. The ends were cut back, 1 base at V and 6 bases at J, with 17 bases in the middle. In germline, CDR1 is SGDLS, CDR2 YYNGEE. CDR3 bases: TGTGCCAGCAGCGTATTGATCGGGGGACGGGCCGAGCAGTACTTC. Its protein product is CASSVLIGGRAEQYF.

This clone has just one count. The chain has TRBV20-1 and TRBJ1-2; D not certain. Germline values: CDR1 DFQATT, CDR2 SNEGSKA (reference sequence). The CDR3 covers 11 residues. Deletions cut 3 bases from V and 8 bases from J, with 10 bases between. The CDR3 DNA is TGCAGTGCTAGTTACGGTTGGGGCTACACCTTC. Protein sequence: CSASYGWGYTF.

There are a few counts of this clone. The rearrangement joins TRBV30 to TRBJ1-6, with D perhaps TRBD1 (6 bases). Trimming took 2 bases from V and 9 from J, leaving 8 bases between them. CDR1 is GTSNPN, CDR2 SVGIG, per germline (reference sequence). This CDR3 comprises 12 residues. In DNA, the CDR3 is TGTGCCTGGAGTAGGGGGTCTTCACCCCTCCACTTT. It is translated as CAWSRGSSPLHF.

V is TRBV27 and J is TRBJ2-7; TRBD2 might be the D (6 bases). The CDR3 totals 12 residues. Germline V gene sequence: CDR1 MNHEY, CDR2 SMNVEV (reference sequence). The V end was cut by 3 bases, the J end by 6 bases, with 9 bases between. The CDR3 reads CASSFLGGEQYF. The CDR3 bases are TGTGCCAGCAGTTTCTTGGGGGGCGAGCAGTACTTC.